One T cell receptor beta chain is described in this entry. Germline trimming cut 4 bases from V and 7 bases from J; bases unmatched to any gene: 7. This CDR3 spans 14 amino acids. Germline V gene data show CDR1 as SNHLY and CDR2 as FYNNEI. These data belong to a study of blood T cell repertoires in COVID-19. Overall study: COVID-19 samples from acute and convalescent phases originated in the United States, Italy and Spain. The analysed material was cDNA or gDNA that came from T cells, B-cell-depleted T cells, or PBMCs.

In the authors' methods: Scientists estimated how many nucleated cells there were by amplifying reference gene primers. Assay used: immunoSEQ multiplex PCR; TCRdb lists only in-frame clones, some missing. V, J and clone size reflect that table, while D and trimming were determined from the DNA. In the table there are more than 45,000 clones, around 87% of which are singletons. The rearrangement joins TRBV2 to TRBJ1-2; 9 bases align to TRBD1. The specimen was peripheral blood. The sequence came from a human donor with active COVID-19. The donor label of this sample is uncertain. The CDR3 loop is CASSARTGESGYTF. DNA of the CDR3: TGTGCCAGCAGTGCCAGGACAGGGGAGAGTGGCTACACCTTC. Drawing the rest from reference TRBV2 and TRBJ1-2, the complete variable domain is EPEVTQTPSHQVTQMGQEVILRCVPISNHLYFYWYRQILGQKVEFLVSFYNNEISEKSEIFDDQFSVERPDGSNFTLKIRSTKLEDSAMYFCASSARTGESGYTFGSGTRLTVV.